This T cell receptor (beta chain) was captured in a study of T cells expressing NK-cell markers. Overall study findings and caveats: Also leading the CD3+CD56-NKG2C+ fraction in a handful of donors were these clonotypes.

The CDR3 has 14 amino acids. What made the TCR beta cDNA was 5'RACE template switching with UMIs. After re-calling the 5' RACE reads, TCRdb lists one entry per CDR3 protein, DNA absent. Here the sample table reports roughly 170,000 distinct CDR3 sequences. Regarding this clonotype: Its antigen remains unidentified.

The specimen was blood T cells: a sorted CD56 or NKG2C T cell subset, CD4+ or CD8+ T cells, or bulk PBMC T cells (not recorded which). The J gene is TRBJ1-1, the V gene TRBV12-3 or TRBV12-4; TCRdb's D call of TRBD1 is untestable without DNA. The origin of this receptor is a woman aged 18 to 69 in good health. The CDR3 is CASSQQGKEAEAFF.